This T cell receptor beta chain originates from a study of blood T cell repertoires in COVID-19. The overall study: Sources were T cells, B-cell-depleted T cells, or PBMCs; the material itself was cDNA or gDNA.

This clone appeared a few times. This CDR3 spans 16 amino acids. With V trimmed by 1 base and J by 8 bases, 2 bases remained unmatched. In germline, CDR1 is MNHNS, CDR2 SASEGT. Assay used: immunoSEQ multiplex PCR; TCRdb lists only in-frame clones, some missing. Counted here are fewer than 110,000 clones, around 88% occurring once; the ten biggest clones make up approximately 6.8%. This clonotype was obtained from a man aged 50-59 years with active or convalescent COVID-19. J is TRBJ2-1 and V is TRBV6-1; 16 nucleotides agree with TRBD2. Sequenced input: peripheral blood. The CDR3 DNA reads TGTGCCAGCAGTGAAGAGGGACTAGCGGGAGGGGATGAGCAGTTCTTC. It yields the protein CASSEEGLAGGDEQFF.